This T cell receptor beta chain comes out of a study of blood T cell repertoires in COVID-19. Whole-study context: T cells, B-cell-depleted T cells, or PBMCs supplied cDNA or gDNA.

After removal of 5 bases from V and 5 bases from J, the junction contained 8 bases not matched to a gene. Germline values: CDR1 MNHEY, CDR2 SVGEGT. This CDR3 spans 14 amino acids. This clone showed up just once. TCRdb keeps only in-frame clones here, not all; method: immunoSEQ multiplex PCR. The sample consists of roughly 260,000 clones, approximately 86% of them appearing once. V usage is TRBV6-2 or TRBV6-3 and J usage is TRBJ1-1; TRBD1 aligns across 7 bases. The clonotype originates from a woman younger than 35 with acute or convalescent COVID-19. Sequenced sample: peripheral blood. CDR3 sequence: CASSDRQGGTEAFF. In DNA form, the CDR3 reads TGTGCCAGCAGTGACCGACAGGGTGGGACTGAAGCTTTCTTT.